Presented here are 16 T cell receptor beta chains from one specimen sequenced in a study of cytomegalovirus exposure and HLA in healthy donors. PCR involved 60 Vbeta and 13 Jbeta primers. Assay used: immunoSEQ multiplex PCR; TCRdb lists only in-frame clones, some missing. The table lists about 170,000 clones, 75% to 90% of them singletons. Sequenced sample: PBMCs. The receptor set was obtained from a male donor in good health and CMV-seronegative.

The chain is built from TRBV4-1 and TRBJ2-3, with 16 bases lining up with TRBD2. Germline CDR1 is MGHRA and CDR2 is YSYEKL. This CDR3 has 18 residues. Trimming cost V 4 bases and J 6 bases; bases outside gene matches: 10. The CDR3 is CASSPQGLAGGPRDTQYF. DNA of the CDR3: TGCGCCAGCAGCCCCCAGGGACTAGCGGGGGGGCCGAGGGATACGCAGTATTTT.

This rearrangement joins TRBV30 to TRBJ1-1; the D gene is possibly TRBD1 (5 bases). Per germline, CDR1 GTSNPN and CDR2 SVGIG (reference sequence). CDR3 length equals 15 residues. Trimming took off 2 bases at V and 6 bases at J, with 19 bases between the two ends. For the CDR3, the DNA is TGTGCCTGGAGTCTCGGGGGAAGACGCGTCTCTGAAGCTTTCTTT. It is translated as CAWSLGGRRVSEAFF.

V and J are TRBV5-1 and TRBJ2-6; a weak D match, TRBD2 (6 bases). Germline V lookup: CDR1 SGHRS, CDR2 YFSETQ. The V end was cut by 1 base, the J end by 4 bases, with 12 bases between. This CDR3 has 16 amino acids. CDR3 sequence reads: CASSLSGVAGANVLTF. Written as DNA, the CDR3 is TGCGCCAGCAGCTTGTCGGGGGTGGCAGGGGCCAACGTCCTGACTTTC.

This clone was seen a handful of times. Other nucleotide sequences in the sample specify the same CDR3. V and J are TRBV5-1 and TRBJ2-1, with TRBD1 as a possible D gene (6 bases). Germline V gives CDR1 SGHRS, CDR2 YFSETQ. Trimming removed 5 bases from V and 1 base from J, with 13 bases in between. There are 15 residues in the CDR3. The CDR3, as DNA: TGCGCCAGCAGTCTTACAGGGTCGTCCTACAATGAGCAGTTCTTC. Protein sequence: CASSLTGSSYNEQFF.

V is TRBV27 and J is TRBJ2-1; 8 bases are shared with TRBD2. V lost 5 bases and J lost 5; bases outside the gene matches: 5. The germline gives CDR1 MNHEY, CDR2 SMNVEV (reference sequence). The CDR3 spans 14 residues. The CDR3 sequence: CASSLLGGDNEQFF. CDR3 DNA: TGTGCCAGCAGTCTTCTCGGGGGGGACAATGAGCAGTTCTTC.

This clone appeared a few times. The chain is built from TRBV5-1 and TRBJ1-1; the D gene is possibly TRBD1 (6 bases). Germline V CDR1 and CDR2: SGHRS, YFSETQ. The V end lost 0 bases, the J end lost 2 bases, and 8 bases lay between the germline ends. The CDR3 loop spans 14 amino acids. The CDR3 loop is CASSLEGHNTEAFF. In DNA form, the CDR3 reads TGCGCCAGCAGCTTGGAGGGACATAACACTGAAGCTTTCTTT.

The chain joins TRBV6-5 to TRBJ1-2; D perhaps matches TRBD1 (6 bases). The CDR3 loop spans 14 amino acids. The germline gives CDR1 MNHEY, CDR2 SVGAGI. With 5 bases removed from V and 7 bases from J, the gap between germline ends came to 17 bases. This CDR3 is CASSPLQGKSGYTF. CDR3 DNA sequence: TGTGCCAGCAGTCCGCTGCAGGGGAAGAGTGGCTACACCTTC.

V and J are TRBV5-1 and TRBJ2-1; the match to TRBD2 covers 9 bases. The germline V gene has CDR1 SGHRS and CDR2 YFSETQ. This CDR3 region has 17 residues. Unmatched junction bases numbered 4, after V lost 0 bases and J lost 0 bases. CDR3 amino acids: CASSLEPSGVSYNEQFF. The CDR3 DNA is TGCGCCAGCAGCTTGGAGCCTAGCGGGGTCTCCTACAATGAGCAGTTCTTC.

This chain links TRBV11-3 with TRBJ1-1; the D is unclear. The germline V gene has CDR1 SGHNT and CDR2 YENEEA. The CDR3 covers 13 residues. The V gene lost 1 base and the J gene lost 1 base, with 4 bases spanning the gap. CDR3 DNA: TGTGCCAGCAGCTTAGCGCGGAACACTGAAGCTTTCTTT. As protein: CASSLARNTEAFF. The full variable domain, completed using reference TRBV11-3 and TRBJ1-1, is EAGVVQSPRYKIIEKKQPVAFWCNPISGHNTLYWYLQNLGQGPELLIRYENEEAVDDSQLPKDRFSAERLKGVDSTLKIQPAELGDSAVYLCASSLARNTEAFFGQGTRLTVV.

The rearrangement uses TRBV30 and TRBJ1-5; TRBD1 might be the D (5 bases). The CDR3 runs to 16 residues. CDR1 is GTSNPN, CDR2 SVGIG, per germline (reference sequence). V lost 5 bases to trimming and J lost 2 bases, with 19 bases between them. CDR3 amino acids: CAWGRQKSSCNQPQHF. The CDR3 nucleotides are TGTGCCTGGGGTAGACAGAAGTCAAGTTGCAATCAGCCCCAGCATTTT.

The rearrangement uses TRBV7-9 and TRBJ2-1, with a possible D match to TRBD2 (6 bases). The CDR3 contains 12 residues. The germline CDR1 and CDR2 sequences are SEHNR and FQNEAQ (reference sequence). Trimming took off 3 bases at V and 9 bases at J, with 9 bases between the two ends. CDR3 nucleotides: TGTGCCAGCAGCTTTTTGGGGGGTGAGCAGTTCTTC. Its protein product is CASSFLGGEQFF.

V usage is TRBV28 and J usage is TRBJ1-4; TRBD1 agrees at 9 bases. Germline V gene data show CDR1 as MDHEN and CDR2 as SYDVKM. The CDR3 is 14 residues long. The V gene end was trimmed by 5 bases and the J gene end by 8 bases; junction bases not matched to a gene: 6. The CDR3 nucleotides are TGTGCCAGCAGTGGGGACAGGGTGGTGGAAAAACTGTTTTTT. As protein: CASSGDRVVEKLFF.

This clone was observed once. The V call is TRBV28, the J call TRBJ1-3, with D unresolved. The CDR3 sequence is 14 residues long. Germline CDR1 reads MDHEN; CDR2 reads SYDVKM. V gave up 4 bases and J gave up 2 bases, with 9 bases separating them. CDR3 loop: CASSSWATGNTIYF. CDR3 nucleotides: TGTGCCAGCAGTTCATGGGCCACTGGAAACACCATATATTTT.

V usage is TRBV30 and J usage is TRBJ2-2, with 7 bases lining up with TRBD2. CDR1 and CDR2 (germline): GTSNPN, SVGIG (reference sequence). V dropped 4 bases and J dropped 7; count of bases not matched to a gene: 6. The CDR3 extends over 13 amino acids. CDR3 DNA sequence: TGTGCCTGGACCACGGGGGGAGTCGGGGAGCTGTTTTTT. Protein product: CAWTTGGVGELFF. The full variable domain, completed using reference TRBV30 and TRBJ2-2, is SQTIHQWPATLVQPVGSPLSLECTVEGTSNPNLYWYRQAAGRGLQLLFYSVGIGQISSEVPQNLSASRPQDRQFILSSKKLLLSDSGFYLCAWTTGGVGELFFGEGSRLTVL.

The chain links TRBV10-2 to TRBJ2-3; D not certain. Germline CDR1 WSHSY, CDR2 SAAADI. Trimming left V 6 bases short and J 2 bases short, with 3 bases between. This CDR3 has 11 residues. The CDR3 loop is CASSLTDTQYF. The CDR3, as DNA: TGCGCCAGCAGCCTCACAGATACGCAGTATTTT.

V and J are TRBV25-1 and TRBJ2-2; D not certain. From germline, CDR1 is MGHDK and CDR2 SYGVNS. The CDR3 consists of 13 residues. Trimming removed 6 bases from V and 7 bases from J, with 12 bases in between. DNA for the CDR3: TGTGCCAGCAGCGCTAAGAAAAGCGGGGAGCTGTTTTTT. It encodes CASSAKKSGELFF.